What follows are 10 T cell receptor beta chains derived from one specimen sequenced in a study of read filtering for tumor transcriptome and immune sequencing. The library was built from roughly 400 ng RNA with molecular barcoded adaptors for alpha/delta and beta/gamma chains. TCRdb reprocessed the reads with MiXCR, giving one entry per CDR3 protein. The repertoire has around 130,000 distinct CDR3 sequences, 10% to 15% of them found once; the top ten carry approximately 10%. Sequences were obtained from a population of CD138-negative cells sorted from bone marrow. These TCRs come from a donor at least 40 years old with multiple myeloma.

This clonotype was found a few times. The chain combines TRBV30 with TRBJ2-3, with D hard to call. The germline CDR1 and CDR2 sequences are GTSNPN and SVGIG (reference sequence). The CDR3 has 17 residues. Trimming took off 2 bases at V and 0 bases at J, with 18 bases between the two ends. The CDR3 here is CAWSSSLRRPSTDTQYF. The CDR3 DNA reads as TGTGCCTGGAGTTCTTCCCTCAGGCGACCTAGCACAGATACGCAGTATTTT. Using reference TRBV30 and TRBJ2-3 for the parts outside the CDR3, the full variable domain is SQTIHQWPATLVQPVGSPLSLECTVEGTSNPNLYWYRQAAGRGLQLLFYSVGIGQISSEVPQNLSASRPQDRQFILSSKKLLLSDSGFYLCAWSSSLRRPSTDTQYFGPGTRLTVL.

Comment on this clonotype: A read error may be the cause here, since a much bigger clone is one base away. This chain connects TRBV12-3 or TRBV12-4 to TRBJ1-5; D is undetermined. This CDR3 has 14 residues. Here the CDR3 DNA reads TGTGCCAGCAGTTTTCTGACTGGCAATCACCCCCAGCATTTT. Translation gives CASSFLTGNHPQHF.

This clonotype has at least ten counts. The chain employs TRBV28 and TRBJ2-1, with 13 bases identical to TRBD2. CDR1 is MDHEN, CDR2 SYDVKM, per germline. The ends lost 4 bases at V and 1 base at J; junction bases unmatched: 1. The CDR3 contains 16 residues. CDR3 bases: TGTGCCAGCAGTTCGACTAGCGGGGGGTCCTACAATGAGCAGTTCTTC. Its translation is CASSSTSGGSYNEQFF.

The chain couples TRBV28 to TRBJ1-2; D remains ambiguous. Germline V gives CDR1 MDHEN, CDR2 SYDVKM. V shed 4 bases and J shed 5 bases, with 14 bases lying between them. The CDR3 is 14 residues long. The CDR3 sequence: CASSSPGARYGYTF. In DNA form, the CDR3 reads TGTGCCAGCAGTTCCCCGGGCGCCCGGTATGGCTACACCTTC.

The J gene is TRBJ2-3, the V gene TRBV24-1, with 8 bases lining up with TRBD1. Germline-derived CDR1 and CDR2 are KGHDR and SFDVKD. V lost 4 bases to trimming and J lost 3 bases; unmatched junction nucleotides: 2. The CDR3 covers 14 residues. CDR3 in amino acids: CATSDDRGTDTQYF. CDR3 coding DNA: TGTGCCACCAGTGACGACAGGGGAACAGATACGCAGTATTTT.

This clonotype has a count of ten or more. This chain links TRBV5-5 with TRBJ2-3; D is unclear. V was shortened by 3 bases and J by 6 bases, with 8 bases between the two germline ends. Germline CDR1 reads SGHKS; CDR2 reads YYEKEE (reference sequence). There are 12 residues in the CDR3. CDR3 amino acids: CASSWARDTQYF. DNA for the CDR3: TGTGCCAGCAGCTGGGCCAGGGATACGCAGTATTTT.

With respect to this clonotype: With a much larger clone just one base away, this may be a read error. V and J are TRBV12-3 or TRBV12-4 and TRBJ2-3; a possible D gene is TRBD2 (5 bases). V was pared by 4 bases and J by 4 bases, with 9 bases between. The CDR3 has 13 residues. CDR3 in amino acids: CASSYRLSDTQYF. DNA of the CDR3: TGTGCCAGCAGTTACCGACTATCAGATACGCAGTATTTT.

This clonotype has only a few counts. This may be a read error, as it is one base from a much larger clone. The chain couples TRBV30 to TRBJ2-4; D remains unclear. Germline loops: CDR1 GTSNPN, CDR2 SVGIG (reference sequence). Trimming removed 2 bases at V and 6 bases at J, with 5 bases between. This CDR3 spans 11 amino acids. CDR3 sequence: CAWSPRNIQYF. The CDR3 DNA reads TGTGCCTGGAGTCCCCGAAACATTCAGTACTTC.

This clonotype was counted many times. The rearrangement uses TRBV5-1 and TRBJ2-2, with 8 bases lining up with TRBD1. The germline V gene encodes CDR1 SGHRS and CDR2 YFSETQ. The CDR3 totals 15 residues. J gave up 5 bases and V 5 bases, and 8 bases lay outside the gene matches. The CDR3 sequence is CASRIGQGETGELFF. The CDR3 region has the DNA TGCGCCAGCAGGATAGGACAGGGAGAAACCGGGGAGCTGTTTTTT.

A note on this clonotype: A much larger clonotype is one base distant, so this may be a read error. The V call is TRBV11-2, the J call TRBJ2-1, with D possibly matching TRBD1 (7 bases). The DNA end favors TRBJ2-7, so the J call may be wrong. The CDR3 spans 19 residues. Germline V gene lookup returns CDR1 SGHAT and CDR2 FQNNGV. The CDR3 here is CASSLDRGGAGTVFYEQYF. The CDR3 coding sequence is TGTGCCAGCAGCTTAGATCGGGGCGGGGCCGGGACAGTCTTCTACGAGCAGTACTTC.